This T cell receptor (beta chain) is from a study of identical twins. CDR3 size: 14 residues. CDR1 is SQVTM and CDR2 is ANQGSEA in the germline V gene. V was clipped by 7 bases and J by 6 bases; unmatched bases: 6. The table lists this clonotype with many counts. TCRdb reprocessed the 5' RACE reads with MiXCR, giving one entry per CDR3 protein. The sample yields a few hundred thousand distinct CDR3 sequences, approximately 8.3% seen once. The data were also submitted as part of a second study, on yellow fever vaccine responses in identical twins.

The origin of this receptor is a woman aged 18 to 35 in good health. The sequenced sample was CD8+ T cells sorted from blood. This chain joins TRBV29-1 and TRBJ2-1; 13 positions agree with TRBD2. Here the CDR3 DNA reads TGCAGCGGGACTAGCGGGAGTTCTTTCAATGAGCAGTTCTTC. This translates into CSGTSGSSFNEQFF.